The TCR beta chain described here comes from a study of blood T cell repertoires in COVID-19. On the study more broadly: Sample material is recorded as cDNA or gDNA derived from T cells, B-cell-depleted T cells, or PBMCs.

This clone was observed a few times. Profiling relied on immunoSEQ multiplex PCR, and the TCRdb table lists in-frame clones only, not all of them. The sample has 300,000 to 450,000 clones, 81% seen once. Trimming at V came to 6 bases and at J to 4 bases, leaving 14 bases not matched to a gene. The germline V gene encodes CDR1 MDHEN and CDR2 SYDVKM. The CDR3 consists of 17 residues. The sample was peripheral blood. This TCR was recovered from a human donor with acute or convalescent COVID-19. The donor label of this sample is uncertain. The gene calls are TRBV28 and TRBJ1-2; TRBD1 matches 10 bases. The CDR3 nucleotides are TGTGCCAGCAGCCGATCCGGGACAGGGGTTGGGGGCTATGGCTACACCTTC. It codes for CASSRSGTGVGGYGYTF.